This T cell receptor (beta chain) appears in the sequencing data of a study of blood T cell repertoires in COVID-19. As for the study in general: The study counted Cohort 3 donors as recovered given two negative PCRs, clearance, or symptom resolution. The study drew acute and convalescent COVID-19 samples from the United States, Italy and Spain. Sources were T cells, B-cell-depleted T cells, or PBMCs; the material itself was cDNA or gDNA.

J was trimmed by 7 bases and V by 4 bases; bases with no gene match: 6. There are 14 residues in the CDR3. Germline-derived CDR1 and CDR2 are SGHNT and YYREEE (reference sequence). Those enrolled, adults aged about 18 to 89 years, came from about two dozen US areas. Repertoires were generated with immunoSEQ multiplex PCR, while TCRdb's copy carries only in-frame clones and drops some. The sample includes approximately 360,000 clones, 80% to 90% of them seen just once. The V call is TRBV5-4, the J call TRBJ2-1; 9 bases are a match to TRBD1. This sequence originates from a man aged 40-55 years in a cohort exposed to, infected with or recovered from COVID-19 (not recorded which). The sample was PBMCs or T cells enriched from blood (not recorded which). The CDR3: CASSPGQGMNEQFF. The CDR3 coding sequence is TGTGCCAGCAGCCCGGGACAGGGCATGAATGAGCAGTTCTTC.